This entry is about one TCR beta chain. V was shortened by 6 bases and J by 7 bases, with 16 bases between the two germline ends. CDR1 is MRHNA and CDR2 is SNTAGT in the germline V gene. The CDR3 runs 14 residues. Patients who underwent sequencing had shown CD8+CD57+ cell expansion by flow cytometry. This specimen comes from a study of CD8+CD57+ T cells in acquired aplastic anemia. Profiling of TCR beta VDJ combinations and CDR3 sequences used genomic DNA as template. Via MiXCR, TCRdb re-called the reads, giving one row per CDR3 protein. This table holds approximately 190,000 distinct CDR3 sequences, 48% found once.

The material sequenced was sorted CD4+, CD8+, or CD8+CD57+ T cells (not recorded which) from PBMCs. This sequence was found in a human donor with aplastic anemia. The V gene is TRBV6-4, the J gene TRBJ2-1; perhaps D is TRBD1 or TRBD2 (5 bases each). CDR3 sequence (DNA): TGTGCCAGCAGCCTCCGGGACGGCGGAAATGAGCAGTTCTTC. Translated: CASSLRDGGNEQFF.